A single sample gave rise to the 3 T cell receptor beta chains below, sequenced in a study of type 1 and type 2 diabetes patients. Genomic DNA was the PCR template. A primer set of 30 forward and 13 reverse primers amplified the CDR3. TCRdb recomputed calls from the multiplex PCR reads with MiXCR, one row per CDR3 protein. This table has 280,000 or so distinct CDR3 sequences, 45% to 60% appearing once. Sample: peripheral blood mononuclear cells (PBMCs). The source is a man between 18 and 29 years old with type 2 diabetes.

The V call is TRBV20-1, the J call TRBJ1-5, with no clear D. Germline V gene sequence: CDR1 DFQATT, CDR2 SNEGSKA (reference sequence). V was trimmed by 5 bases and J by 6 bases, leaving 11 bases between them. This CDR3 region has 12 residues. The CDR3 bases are TGCAGTGCTTTCCGTCAGAGTCAGCCCCAGCATTTT. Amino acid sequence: CSAFRQSQPQHF.

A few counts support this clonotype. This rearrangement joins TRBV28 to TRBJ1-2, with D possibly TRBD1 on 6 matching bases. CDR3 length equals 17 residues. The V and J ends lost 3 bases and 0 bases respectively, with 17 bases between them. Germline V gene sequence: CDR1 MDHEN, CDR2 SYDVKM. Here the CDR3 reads CASSFTDRLETNYGYTF. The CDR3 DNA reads TGTGCCAGCAGTTTCACCGACAGGTTGGAAACTAACTATGGCTACACCTTC.

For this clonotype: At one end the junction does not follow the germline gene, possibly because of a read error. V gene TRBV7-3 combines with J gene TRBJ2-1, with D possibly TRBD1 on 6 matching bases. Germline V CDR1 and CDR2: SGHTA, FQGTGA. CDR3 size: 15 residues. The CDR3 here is CASSQQGFSYNEQFF. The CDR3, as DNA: TGCGCCAGCAGCCAACAGGGATTCTCCTACAATGAGCAGTTCTTC.